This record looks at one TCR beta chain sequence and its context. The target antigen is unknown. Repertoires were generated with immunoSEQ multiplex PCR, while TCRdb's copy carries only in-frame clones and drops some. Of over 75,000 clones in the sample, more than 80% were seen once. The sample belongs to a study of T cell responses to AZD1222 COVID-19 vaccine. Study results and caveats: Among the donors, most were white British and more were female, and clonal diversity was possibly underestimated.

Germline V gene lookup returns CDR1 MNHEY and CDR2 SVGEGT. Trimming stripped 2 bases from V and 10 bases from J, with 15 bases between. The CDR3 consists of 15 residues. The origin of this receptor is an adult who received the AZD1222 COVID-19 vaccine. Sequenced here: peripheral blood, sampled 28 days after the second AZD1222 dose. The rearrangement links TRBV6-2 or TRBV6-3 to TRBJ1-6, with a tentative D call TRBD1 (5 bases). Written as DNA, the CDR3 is TGTGCCAGCAGTTACCGCGGCAGGGTAGGCTCACCCCTCCACTTT. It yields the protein CASSYRGRVGSPLHF.